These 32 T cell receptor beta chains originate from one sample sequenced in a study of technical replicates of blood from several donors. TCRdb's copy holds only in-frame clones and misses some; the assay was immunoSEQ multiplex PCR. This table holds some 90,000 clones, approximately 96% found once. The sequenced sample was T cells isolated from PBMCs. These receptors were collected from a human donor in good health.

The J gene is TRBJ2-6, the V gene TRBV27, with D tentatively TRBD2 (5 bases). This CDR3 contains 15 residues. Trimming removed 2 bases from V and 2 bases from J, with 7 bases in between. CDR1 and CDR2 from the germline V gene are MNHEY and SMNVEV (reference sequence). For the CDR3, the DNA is TGTGCCAGCAGTTTACGGAGGACTGGGGCCAACGTCCTGACTTTC. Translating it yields CASSLRRTGANVLTF.

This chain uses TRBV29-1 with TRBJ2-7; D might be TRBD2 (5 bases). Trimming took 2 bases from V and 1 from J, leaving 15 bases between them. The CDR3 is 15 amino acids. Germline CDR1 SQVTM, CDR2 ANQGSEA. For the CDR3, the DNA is TGCAGCGTTGAAACCTATATTAGCGAGTCCTACGAGCAGTACTTC. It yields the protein CSVETYISESYEQYF.

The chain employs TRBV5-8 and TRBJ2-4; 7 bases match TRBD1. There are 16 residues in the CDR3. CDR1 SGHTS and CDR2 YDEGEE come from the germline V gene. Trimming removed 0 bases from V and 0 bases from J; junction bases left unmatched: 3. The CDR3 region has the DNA TGTGCCAGCAGCTTGGGGACAGGCCTAGCCAAAAACATTCAGTACTTC. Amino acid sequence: CASSLGTGLAKNIQYF.

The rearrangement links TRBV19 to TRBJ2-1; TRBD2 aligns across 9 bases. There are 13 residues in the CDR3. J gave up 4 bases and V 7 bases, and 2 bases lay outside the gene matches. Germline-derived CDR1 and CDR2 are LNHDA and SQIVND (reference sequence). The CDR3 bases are TGTGCCAGTAATCTAGCGGGGTACAATGAGCAGTTCTTC. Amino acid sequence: CASNLAGYNEQFF.

CDR3 nucleotide sequence: TGTGCCAGCAGCCATCCCCGGACCCGGACAGGGAGCACAGATACGCAGTATTTT. Its translation: CASSHPRTRTGSTDTQYF. The rearrangement joins TRBV7-8 to TRBJ2-3; 8 bases fit TRBD1. Germline CDR1 and CDR2: SGHVS and FQNEAQ. The CDR3 is made up of 18 amino acids. V trimming: 5 bases; J trimming: 0 bases; junction bases outside the gene matches: 13.

CDR3: CASSGLDIGLAQFF. The CDR3, as DNA: TGTGCCAGCAGCGGACTTGATATAGGGCTGGCGCAGTTCTTC. The chain joins TRBV7-9 to TRBJ2-1; a weak D match, TRBD2 (5 bases). Per germline, CDR1 SEHNR and CDR2 FQNEAQ (reference sequence). V lost 5 bases, J lost 12 bases, and 20 bases lay in between. There are 14 residues in the CDR3.

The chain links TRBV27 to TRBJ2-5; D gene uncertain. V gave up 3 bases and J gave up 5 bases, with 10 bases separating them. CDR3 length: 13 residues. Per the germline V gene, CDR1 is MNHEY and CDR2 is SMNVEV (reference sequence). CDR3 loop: CASSLAYWETQYF. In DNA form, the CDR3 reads TGTGCCAGCAGTTTGGCTTATTGGGAGACCCAGTACTTC.

In DNA form, the CDR3 reads TGTGCCAGCGGCCCGTTAGCGGGAGCCGGGGCAGATACGCAGTATTTT. It codes for CASGPLAGAGADTQYF. The chain is built from TRBV6-6 and TRBJ2-3; 9 bases are a match to TRBD2. The J segment lost 4 bases and the V segment lost 8 bases, leaving 13 bases of the junction unmatched. The CDR3 totals 16 residues. Germline V gene data show CDR1 as MNHNY and CDR2 as SVGAGI (reference sequence).

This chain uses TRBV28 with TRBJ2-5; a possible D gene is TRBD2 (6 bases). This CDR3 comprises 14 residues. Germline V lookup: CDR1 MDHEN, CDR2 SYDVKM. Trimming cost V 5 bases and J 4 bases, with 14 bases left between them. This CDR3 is CASSHFGEVETQYF. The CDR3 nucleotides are TGTGCCAGCAGTCATTTTGGGGAGGTAGAGACCCAGTACTTC.

CDR3 sequence (DNA): TGTGCCAGCAGTTGGTTAGCGCCAGCGAACACCGGGGAGCTGTTTTTT. It specifies CASSWLAPANTGELFF. The chain has TRBV13 and TRBJ2-2; perhaps TRBD2 as D (5 bases). The V end lost 6 bases, the J end lost 0 bases, and 14 bases lay between the germline ends. CDR1 PRHDT and CDR2 FYEKMQ come from the germline V gene (reference sequence). The CDR3 extends over 16 amino acids.

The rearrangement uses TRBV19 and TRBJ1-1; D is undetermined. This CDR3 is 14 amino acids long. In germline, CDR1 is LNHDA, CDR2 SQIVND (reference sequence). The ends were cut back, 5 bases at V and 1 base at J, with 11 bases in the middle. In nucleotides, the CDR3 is TGTGCCAGTAGTCTACAGTACACGAACACTGAAGCTTTCTTT. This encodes CASSLQYTNTEAFF.

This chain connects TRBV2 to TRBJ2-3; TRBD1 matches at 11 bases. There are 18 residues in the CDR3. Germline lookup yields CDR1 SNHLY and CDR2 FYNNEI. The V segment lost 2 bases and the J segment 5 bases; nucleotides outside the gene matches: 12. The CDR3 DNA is TGTGCCAGCAGTGAAAGGCTATGGAGGGACAGGGGGGGAGATACGCAGTATTTT. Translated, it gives CASSERLWRDRGGDTQYF.

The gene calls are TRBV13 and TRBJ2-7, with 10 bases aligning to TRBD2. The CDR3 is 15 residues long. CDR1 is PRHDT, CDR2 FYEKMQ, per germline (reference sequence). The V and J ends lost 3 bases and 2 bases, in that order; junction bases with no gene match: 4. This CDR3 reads CASSFQGLAAYEQYF. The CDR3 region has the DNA TGTGCCAGCAGCTTTCAAGGACTAGCGGCCTACGAGCAGTACTTC.

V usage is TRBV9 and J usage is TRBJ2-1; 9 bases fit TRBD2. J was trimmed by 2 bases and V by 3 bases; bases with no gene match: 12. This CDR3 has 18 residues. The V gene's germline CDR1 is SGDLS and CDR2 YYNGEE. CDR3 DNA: TGTGCCAGCAGCGCCGCTGGGGTAGCGGGAGTCGCCTACAATGAGCAGTTCTTC. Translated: CASSAAGVAGVAYNEQFF.

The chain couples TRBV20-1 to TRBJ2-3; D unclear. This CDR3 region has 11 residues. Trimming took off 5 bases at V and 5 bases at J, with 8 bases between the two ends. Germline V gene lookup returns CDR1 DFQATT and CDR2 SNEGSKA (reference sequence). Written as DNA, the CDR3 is TGCAGTGCTCCTCTTTTAGATACGCAGTATTTT. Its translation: CSAPLLDTQYF.

The CDR3 DNA reads as TGTGCCAGCTCCCCTTTCCGGGGAAGCTCCTACAATGAGCAGTTCTTC. Its protein product is CASSPFRGSSYNEQFF. This chain uses TRBV18 with TRBJ2-1; TRBD2 might be the D (5 bases). Germline values: CDR1 KGHSH, CDR2 LQKENI. Trimming took 6 bases from V and 0 from J, leaving 15 bases between them. CDR3 length: 16 amino acids.

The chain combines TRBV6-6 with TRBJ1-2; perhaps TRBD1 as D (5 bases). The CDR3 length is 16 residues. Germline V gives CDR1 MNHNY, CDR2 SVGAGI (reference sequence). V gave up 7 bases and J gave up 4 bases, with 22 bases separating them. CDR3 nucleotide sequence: TGTGCCAGCACCCTAAATGGGGGGAACCCTCCCTATGGCTACACCTTC. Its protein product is CASTLNGGNPPYGYTF.

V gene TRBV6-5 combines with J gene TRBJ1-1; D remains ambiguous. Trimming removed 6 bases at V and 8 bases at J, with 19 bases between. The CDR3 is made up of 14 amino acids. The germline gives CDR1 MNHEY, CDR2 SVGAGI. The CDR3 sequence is CASSNPVIQQEAFF. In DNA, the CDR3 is TGTGCCAGCAGCAACCCCGTTATCCAACAGGAAGCTTTCTTT.

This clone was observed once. CDR3 sequence: CAISAGGADTQYF. CDR3 DNA sequence: TGTGCCATCAGCGCAGGGGGCGCAGATACGCAGTATTTT. This chain links TRBV10-3 with TRBJ2-3; 8 bases align to TRBD1. Germline V gene data show CDR1 as ENHRY and CDR2 as SYGVKD. This CDR3 has 13 residues. J gave up 4 bases and V 6 bases, and 3 bases lay outside the gene matches.

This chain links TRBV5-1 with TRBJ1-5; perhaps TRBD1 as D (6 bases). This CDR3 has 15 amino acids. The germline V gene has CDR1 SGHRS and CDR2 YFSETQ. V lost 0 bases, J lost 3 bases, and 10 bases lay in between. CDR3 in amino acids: CASSLVRQVNQPQHF. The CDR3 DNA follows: TGCGCCAGCAGCTTGGTTAGACAGGTCAATCAGCCCCAGCATTTT. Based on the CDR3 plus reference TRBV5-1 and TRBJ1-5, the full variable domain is KAGVTQTPRYLIKTRGQQVTLSCSPISGHRSVSWYQQTPGQGLQFLFEYFSETQRNKGNFPGRFSGRQFSNSRSEMNVSTLELGDSALYLCASSLVRQVNQPQHFGDGTRLSIL.

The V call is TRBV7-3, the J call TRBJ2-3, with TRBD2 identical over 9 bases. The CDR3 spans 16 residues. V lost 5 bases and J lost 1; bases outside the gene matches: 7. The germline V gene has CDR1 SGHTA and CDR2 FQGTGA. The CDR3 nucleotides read TGTGCCAGCAGCATATTAGCGGGAGAGGGCACAGATACGCAGTATTTT. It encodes CASSILAGEGTDTQYF. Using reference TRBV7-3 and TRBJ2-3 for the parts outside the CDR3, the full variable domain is GAGVSQTPSNKVTEKGKYVELRCDPISGHTALYWYRQSLGQGPEFLIYFQGTGAADDSGLPNDRFFAVRPEGSVSTLKIQRTERGDSAVYLCASSILAGEGTDTQYFGPGTRLTVL.

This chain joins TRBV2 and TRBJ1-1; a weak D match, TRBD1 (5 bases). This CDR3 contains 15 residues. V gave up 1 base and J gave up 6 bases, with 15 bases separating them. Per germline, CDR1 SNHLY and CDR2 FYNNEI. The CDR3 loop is CASSEVGAWGPEAFF. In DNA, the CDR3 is TGTGCCAGCAGTGAAGTTGGGGCCTGGGGTCCTGAAGCTTTCTTT.

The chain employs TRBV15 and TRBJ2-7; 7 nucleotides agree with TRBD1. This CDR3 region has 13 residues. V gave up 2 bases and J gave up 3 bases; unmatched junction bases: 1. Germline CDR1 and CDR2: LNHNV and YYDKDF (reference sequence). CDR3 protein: CATSRRQGYEQYF. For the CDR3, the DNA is TGTGCCACCAGCAGAAGACAGGGCTACGAGCAGTACTTC.

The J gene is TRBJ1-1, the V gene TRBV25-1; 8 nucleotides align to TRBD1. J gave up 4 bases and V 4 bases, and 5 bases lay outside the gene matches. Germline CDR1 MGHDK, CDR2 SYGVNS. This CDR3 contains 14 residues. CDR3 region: CASSVTGAGTEAFF. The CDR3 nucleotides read TGTGCCAGCAGTGTGACAGGGGCCGGCACTGAAGCTTTCTTT.

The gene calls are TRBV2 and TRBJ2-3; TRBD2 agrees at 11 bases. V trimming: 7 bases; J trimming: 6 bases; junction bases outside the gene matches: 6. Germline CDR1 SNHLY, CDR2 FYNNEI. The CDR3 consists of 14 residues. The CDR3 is CASTPSGRRDTQYF. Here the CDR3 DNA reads TGTGCCAGCACCCCTAGCGGGAGGCGGGATACGCAGTATTTT. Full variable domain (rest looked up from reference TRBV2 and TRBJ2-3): EPEVTQTPSHQVTQMGQEVILRCVPISNHLYFYWYRQILGQKVEFLVSFYNNEISEKSEIFDDQFSVERPDGSNFTLKIRSTKLEDSAMYFCASTPSGRRDTQYFGPGTRLTVL.

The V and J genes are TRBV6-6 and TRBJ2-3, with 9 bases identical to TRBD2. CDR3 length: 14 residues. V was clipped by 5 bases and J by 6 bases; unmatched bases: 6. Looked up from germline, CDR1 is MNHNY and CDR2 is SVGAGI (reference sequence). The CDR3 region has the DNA TGTGCCAGCAGTACCGGGACTAGCATGGATACGCAGTATTTT. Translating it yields CASSTGTSMDTQYF.

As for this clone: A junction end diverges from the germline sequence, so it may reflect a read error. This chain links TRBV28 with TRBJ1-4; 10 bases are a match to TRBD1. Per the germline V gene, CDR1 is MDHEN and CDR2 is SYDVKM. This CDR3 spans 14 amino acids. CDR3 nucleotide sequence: TGTGCCAGCAGTCGGGACAGGGGATTGGAAAGACTGTTTTTT. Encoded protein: CASSRDRGLERLFF.

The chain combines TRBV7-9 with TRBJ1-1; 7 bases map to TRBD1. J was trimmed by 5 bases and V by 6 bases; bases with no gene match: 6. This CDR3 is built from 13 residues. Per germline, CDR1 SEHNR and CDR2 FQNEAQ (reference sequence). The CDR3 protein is CASRYKQGTEAFF. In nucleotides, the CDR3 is TGTGCCAGCAGGTACAAACAGGGGACTGAAGCTTTCTTT. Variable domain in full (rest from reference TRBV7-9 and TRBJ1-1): DTGVSQNPRHKITKRGQNVTFRCDPISEHNRLYWYRQTLGQGPEFLTYFQNEAQLEKSRLLSDRFSAERPKGSFSTLEIQRTEQGDSAMYLCASRYKQGTEAFFGQGTRLTVV.

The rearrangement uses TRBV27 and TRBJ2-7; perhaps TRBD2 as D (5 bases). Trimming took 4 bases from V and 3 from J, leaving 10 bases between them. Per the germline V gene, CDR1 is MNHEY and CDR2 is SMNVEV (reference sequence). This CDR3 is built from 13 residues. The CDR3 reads CASSWESNYEQYF. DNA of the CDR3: TGTGCCAGCAGTTGGGAGAGCAACTACGAGCAGTACTTC.

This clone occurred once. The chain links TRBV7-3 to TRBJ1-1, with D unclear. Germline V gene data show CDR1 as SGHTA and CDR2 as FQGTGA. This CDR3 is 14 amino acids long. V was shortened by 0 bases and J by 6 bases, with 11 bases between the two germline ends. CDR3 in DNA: TGTGCCAGCAGCTTAACTCCGGGGATCCCTGAAGCTTTCTTT. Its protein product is CASSLTPGIPEAFF.

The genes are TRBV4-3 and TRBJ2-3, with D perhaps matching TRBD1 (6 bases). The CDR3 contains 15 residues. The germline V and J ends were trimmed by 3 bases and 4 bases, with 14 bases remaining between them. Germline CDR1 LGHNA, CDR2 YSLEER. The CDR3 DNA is TGCGCCAGCAGCCACGTCAGGGGTTCCGCAGATACGCAGTATTTT. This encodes CASSHVRGSADTQYF.

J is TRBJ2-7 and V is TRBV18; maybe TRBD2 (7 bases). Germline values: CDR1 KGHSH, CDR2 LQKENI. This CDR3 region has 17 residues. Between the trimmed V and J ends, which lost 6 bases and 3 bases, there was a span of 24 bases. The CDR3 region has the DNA TGTGCCAGCTCTCACCGTCGGGGGGCTCTAGTCGACTACGAGCAGTACTTC. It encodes CASSHRRGALVDYEQYF.